These T cell receptor beta chains were read from a single sample in a study of blood T cell repertoires in COVID-19. Libraries were prepared by immunoSEQ multiplex PCR; TCRdb keeps only in-frame clonotypes and omits some of them. Found here are over 110,000 clones, approximately 87% of them singletons; the top ten hold approximately 4%. Material: PBMCs or T cells enriched from blood (not recorded which). The receptors derive from a man aged 45-65 years in a cohort exposed to, infected with or recovered from COVID-19 (not recorded which). Both conserved end residues are part of each CDR3. Each record gives: clone size, J gene, CDR3 length, D gene, V gene, CDR3 protein, CDR3 DNA. D genes are given only for firm matches. Not all rows give a size; the values are once, few, many and, for expanded clones, a class.

once,TRBJ2-3,19,TRBD2,TRBV7-9,CASSLSGTSGRAGTDTQYF,TGTGCCAGCAGCTTATCTGGGACTAGCGGGAGGGCGGGCACAGATACGCAGTATTTT
.,TRBJ2-3,15,.,TRBV6-5,CASTRPTDLTDTQYF,TGTGCCAGCACCCGACCGACTGACCTCACAGATACGCAGTATTTT
.,TRBJ2-2,16,TRBD2,TRBV5-1,CASSVRTSGMAGELFF,TGCGCCAGCAGCGTTCGGACTAGCGGGATGGCCGGGGAGCTGTTTTTT
few,TRBJ2-7,15,TRBD2,TRBV11-2,CASSLVALAGYEQYF,TGTGCCAGCAGCTTAGTAGCACTAGCGGGCTACGAGCAGTACTTC
once,TRBJ2-3,15,.,TRBV19,CASSIDPRGTDTQYF,TGTGCCAGTAGTATAGATCCGCGAGGCACAGATACGCAGTATTTT
.,TRBJ2-1,14,TRBD2,TRBV2,CASRRLAGVNEQFF,TGTGCCAGCAGGAGACTAGCGGGGGTCAATGAGCAGTTCTTC
few,TRBJ1-2,14,.,TRBV28,CASSLGAGLYGYTF,TGTGCCAGCAGTTTAGGGGCAGGTCTCTATGGCTACACCTTC
.,TRBJ2-7,14,TRBD2,TRBV29-1,CSVEDGRSSYEQYF,TGCAGCGTTGAAGACGGGAGGAGCTCCTACGAGCAGTACTTC
.,TRBJ2-3,17,.,TRBV5-6,CASRMGQGWLVTDTQYF,TGTGCCAGCAGGATGGGGCAGGGATGGCTAGTAACAGATACGCAGTATTTT
.,TRBJ2-2,14,TRBD2,TRBV9,CASRGLAGAGELFF,TGTGCCAGCAGGGGACTAGCGGGAGCCGGGGAGCTGTTTTTT
.,TRBJ2-1,18,.,TRBV4-1,CASSQEEGGPSSYNEQFF,TGCGCCAGCAGCCAAGAGGAGGGCGGGCCAAGCTCCTACAATGAGCAGTTCTTC
.,TRBJ1-4,13,TRBD1,TRBV29-1,CSVKTGRVEKLFF,TGCAGCGTTAAGACAGGGCGGGTGGAAAAACTGTTTTTT
.,TRBJ2-5,15,TRBD1,TRBV7-9,CASSLGQGLGETQYF,TGTGCCAGCAGCTTAGGACAGGGGTTGGGAGAGACCCAGTACTTC
.,TRBJ1-2,13,.,TRBV10-3,CAISDGANYGYTF,TGTGCCATCAGTGACGGAGCTAACTATGGCTACACCTTC